The 17 T cell receptor beta chains in this list originate from one sample, sequenced in a study of cytomegalovirus exposure and HLA in healthy donors. Use of 60 Vbeta and 13 Jbeta primers characterized the PCR. The data were produced by immunoSEQ multiplex PCR, yet TCRdb's version contains in-frame clones alone and is incomplete. Of under 150,000 clones in the sample, 80% to 90% were seen once. The sequencing sample was made of PBMCs. The receptor source for this set is a male donor in good health and CMV-seropositive.

The table lists this clone with many counts. For the CDR3, the DNA is TGTGCCAGCAATGCGGTCGCGGAGGGCACTGAAGCTTTCTTT. The encoded protein is CASNAVAEGTEAFF. The chain links TRBV2 to TRBJ1-1; the D is unclear. The CDR3 has 14 residues. Germline-derived CDR1 and CDR2 are SNHLY and FYNNEI. Trimming left V 7 bases short and J 4 bases short, with 16 bases between.

V usage is TRBV18 and J usage is TRBJ1-1; a possible D gene is TRBD1 (5 bases). Germline V gene data show CDR1 as KGHSH and CDR2 as LQKENI. With 5 bases removed from V and 6 bases from J, the gap between germline ends came to 13 bases. The CDR3 covers 13 residues. This CDR3 reads CASSFSGGAEAFF. CDR3 in DNA: TGTGCCAGCTCATTTAGTGGAGGGGCTGAAGCTTTCTTT.

This clone was recorded once. This chain joins TRBV5-1 and TRBJ2-3; maybe TRBD2 (5 bases). The V and J ends lost 3 bases and 2 bases respectively, with 10 bases between them. The CDR3 has 14 residues. Per the germline V gene, CDR1 is SGHRS and CDR2 is YFSETQ. In DNA form, the CDR3 reads TGCGCCAGCAGCTACCGGGATATCACAGATACGCAGTATTTT. It is translated as CASSYRDITDTQYF.

The chain links TRBV4-3 to TRBJ2-2; 12 nucleotides line up with TRBD2. J was trimmed by 2 bases and V by 4 bases; bases with no gene match: 2. The CDR3 is made up of 16 amino acids. Per the germline V gene, CDR1 is LGHNA and CDR2 is YSLEER. The CDR3 coding sequence is TGCGCCAGCAGCCCCGGACTAGCGGGAAACACCGGGGAGCTGTTTTTT. Translating gives CASSPGLAGNTGELFF.

The chain combines TRBV25-1 with TRBJ1-5, with TRBD1 matching over 7 bases. Germline V gene sequence: CDR1 MGHDK, CDR2 SYGVNS. The CDR3 contains 16 residues. Losses at the gene ends were 5 bases for V and 0 bases for J; bases not matched to a gene: 7. CDR3 coding DNA: TGTGCCAGCAGTAAAGCGGACAGGCATAGCAATCAGCCCCAGCATTTT. This codes for CASSKADRHSNQPQHF.

The chain employs TRBV7-6 and TRBJ2-7; the match to TRBD1 covers 8 bases. Germline CDR1 is SGHVS and CDR2 is FNYEAQ. CDR3 size: 15 residues. With V trimmed by 1 base and J by 2 bases, 4 bases remained unmatched. CDR3 amino acids: CASSLVQGAAYEQYF. For the CDR3, the DNA is TGTGCCAGCAGCTTAGTTCAGGGGGCGGCCTACGAGCAGTACTTC.

CDR3 loop: CASRPSGSYTDTQYF. The CDR3, as DNA: TGTGCCAGCAGACCAAGCGGGAGTTACACAGATACGCAGTATTTT. The chain links TRBV9 to TRBJ2-3; 8 bases align to TRBD2. The ends lost 5 bases at V and 2 bases at J; junction bases unmatched: 7. Looked up from germline, CDR1 is SGDLS and CDR2 is YYNGEE. This CDR3 has 15 residues.

This sequence joins TRBV28 and TRBJ2-1; 15 positions match TRBD2. The trim removed 6 bases at V and 13 bases at J, leaving 7 bases unmatched. The CDR3 consists of 14 residues. Germline assignment: CDR1 MDHEN and CDR2 SYDVKM. Here the CDR3 reads CASRPGTSGRRQFF. The CDR3 nucleotides are TGTGCCAGCAGACCCGGGACTAGCGGGAGGAGACAGTTCTTC.

V is TRBV6-1 and J is TRBJ2-7, with TRBD1 matching over 10 bases. The germline V gene has CDR1 MNHNS and CDR2 SASEGT. V dropped 7 bases and J dropped 3; count of bases not matched to a gene: 6. This CDR3 is built from 14 residues. The CDR3 DNA reads TGTGCCAGCACTGCCGACAGGGGGCTCTACGAGCAGTACTTC. Translating it yields CASTADRGLYEQYF.

The V call is TRBV30, the J call TRBJ1-3; TRBD1 might be the D (6 bases). The CDR3 loop spans 15 amino acids. Germline-derived CDR1 and CDR2 are GTSNPN and SVGIG (reference sequence). V lost 0 bases and J 1 base, leaving 10 bases between the germline ends. CDR3 sequence (DNA): TGTGCCTGGAGTGTCGTAGGGGGATCTGGAAACACCATATATTTT. This codes for CAWSVVGGSGNTIYF.

V gene TRBV9 combines with J gene TRBJ2-1; 8 bases line up with TRBD2. The J segment lost 7 bases and the V segment lost 0 bases, leaving 3 bases of the junction unmatched. The CDR3 is 14 amino acids. Per germline, CDR1 SGDLS and CDR2 YYNGEE. The CDR3 nucleotides read TGTGCCAGCAGCGTAGCGGGAGGGCCGAATGAGCAGTTCTTC. It specifies CASSVAGGPNEQFF.

CDR3 nucleotides: TGTGCCAGCAGCCTACTGGCGGGAGGTGCAGATACGCAGTATTTT. Its protein product is CASSLLAGGADTQYF. The rearrangement joins TRBV6-4 to TRBJ2-3; the match to TRBD2 covers 8 bases. V shed 6 bases and J 4 bases; nucleotides not matched to a gene: 9. The CDR3 extends over 15 amino acids. Germline V gene sequence: CDR1 MRHNA, CDR2 SNTAGT.

V is TRBV11-2 and J is TRBJ2-3, with 7 bases identical to TRBD1. The CDR3 covers 16 residues. Germline V gene sequence: CDR1 SGHAT, CDR2 FQNNGV. V lost 5 bases to trimming and J lost 7 bases; unmatched junction nucleotides: 15. CDR3 nucleotides: TGTGCCAGCAGCGCCAGACGAGGGGGCGTAGGGAATACGCAGTATTTT. This codes for CASSARRGGVGNTQYF.

The genes are TRBV30 and TRBJ2-7; D possibly corresponds to TRBD2 (6 bases). The CDR3 has 13 residues. V was shortened by 4 bases and J by 7 bases, with 17 bases between the two germline ends. Looked up from germline, CDR1 is GTSNPN and CDR2 is SVGIG (reference sequence). The CDR3 coding sequence is TGTGCCTGGACCGGGACTGCAGAGGGGGAGCAGTACTTC. Translated, it gives CAWTGTAEGEQYF.

The CDR3 sequence: CASSLGGGPMTGLLVETQYF. Here the CDR3 DNA reads TGTGCCAGCAGCTTAGGTGGTGGCCCAATGACAGGGCTCTTAGTAGAGACCCAGTACTTC. The J gene is TRBJ2-5, the V gene TRBV7-6, with 7 bases identical to TRBD1. V lost 1 base to trimming and J lost 4 bases; unmatched junction nucleotides: 21. This CDR3 comprises 20 residues. Looked up from germline, CDR1 is SGHVS and CDR2 is FNYEAQ.

The rearrangement links TRBV19 to TRBJ2-3; no definite D call. V lost 11 bases, J lost 6 bases, and 21 bases lay in between. This CDR3 comprises 14 residues. Germline V gives CDR1 LNHDA, CDR2 SQIVND (reference sequence). CDR3 coding DNA: TGTGCCTGTAAGGCTAGAACGGATGGCGATACGCAGTATTTT. Amino acid sequence: CACKARTDGDTQYF.

The chain's CDR3 is CASSLAGQASFGNEQFF. The CDR3 coding sequence is TGTGCCAGCAGCTTGGCGGGACAGGCCAGCTTCGGGAATGAGCAGTTCTTC. This chain links TRBV5-6 with TRBJ2-1; 8 nucleotides align to TRBD1. Per the germline V gene, CDR1 is SGHDT and CDR2 is YYEEEE. V shed 0 bases, J shed 7 bases, and the junction held 12 bases outside the gene matches. The CDR3 spans 17 residues. The complete variable domain, with remaining parts taken from reference TRBV5-6 and TRBJ2-1, reads DAGVTQSPTHLIKTRGQQVTLRCSPKSGHDTVSWYQQALGQGPQFIFQYYEEEERQRGNFPDRFSGHQFPNYSSELNVNALLLGDSALYLCASSLAGQASFGNEQFFGPGTRLTVL.